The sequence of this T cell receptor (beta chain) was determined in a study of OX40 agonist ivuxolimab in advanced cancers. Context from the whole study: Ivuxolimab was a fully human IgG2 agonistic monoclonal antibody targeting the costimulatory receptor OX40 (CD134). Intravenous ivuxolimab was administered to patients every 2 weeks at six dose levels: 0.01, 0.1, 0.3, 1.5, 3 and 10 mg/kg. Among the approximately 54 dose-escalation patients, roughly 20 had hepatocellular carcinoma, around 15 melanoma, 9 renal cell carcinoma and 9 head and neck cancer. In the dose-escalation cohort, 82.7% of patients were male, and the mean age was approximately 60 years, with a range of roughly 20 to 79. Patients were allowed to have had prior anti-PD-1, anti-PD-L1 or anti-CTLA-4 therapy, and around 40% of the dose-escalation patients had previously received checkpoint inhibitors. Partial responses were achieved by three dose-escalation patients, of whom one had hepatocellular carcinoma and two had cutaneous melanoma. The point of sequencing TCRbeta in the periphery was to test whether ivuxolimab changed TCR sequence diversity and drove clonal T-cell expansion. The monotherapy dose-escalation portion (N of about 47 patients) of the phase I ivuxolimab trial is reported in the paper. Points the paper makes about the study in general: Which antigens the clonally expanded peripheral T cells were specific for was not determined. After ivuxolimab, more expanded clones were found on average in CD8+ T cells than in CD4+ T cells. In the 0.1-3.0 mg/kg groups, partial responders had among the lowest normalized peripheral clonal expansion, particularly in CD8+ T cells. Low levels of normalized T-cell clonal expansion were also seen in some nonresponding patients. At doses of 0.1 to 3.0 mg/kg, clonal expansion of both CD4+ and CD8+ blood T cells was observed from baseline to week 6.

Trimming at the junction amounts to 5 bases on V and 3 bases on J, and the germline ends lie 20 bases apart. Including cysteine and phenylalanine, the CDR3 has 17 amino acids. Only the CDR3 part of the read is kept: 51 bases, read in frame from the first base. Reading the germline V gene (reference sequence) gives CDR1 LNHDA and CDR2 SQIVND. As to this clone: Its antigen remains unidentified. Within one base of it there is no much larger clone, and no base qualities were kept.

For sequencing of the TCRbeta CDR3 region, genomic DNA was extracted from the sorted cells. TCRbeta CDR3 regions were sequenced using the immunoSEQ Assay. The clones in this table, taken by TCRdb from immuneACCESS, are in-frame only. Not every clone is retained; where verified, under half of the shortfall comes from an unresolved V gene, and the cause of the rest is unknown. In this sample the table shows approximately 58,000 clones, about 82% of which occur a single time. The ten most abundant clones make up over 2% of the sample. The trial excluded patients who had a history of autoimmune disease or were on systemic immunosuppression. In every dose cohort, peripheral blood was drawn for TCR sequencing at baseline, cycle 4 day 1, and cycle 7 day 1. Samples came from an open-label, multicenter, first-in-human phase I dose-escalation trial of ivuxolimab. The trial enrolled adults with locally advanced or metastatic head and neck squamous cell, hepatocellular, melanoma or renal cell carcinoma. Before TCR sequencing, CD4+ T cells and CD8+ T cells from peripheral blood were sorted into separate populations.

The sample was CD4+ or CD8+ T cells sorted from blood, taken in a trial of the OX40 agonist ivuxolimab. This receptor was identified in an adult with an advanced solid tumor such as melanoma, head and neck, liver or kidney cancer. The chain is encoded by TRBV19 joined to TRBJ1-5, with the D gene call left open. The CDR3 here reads CASSPRVRVVNNQPQHF. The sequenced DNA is TGTGCCAGTAGTCCCCGCGTGAGGGTTGTGAACAATCAGCCCCAGCATTTT.